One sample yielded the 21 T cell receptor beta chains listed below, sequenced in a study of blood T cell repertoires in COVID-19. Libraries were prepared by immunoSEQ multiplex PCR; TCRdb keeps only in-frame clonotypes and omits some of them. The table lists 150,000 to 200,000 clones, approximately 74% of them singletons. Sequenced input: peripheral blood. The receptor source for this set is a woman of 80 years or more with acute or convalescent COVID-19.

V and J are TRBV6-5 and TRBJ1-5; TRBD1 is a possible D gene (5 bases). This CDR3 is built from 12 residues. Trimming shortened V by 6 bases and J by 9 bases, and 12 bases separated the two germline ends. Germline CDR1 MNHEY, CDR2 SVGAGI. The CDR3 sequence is CASRVGQGPQHF. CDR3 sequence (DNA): TGTGCCAGCAGGGTGGGGCAAGGGCCCCAGCATTTT.

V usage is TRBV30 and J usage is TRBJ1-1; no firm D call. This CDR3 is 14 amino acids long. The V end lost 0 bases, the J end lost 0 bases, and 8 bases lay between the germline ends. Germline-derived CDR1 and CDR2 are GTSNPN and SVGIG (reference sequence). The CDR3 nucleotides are TGTGCCTGGAGTGTACCGGTGGTGAACACTGAAGCTTTCTTT. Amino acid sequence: CAWSVPVVNTEAFF.

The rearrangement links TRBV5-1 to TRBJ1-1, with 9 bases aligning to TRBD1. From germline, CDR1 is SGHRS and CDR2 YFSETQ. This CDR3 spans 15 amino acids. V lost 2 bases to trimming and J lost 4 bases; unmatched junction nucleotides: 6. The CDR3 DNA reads TGCGCCAGCAGCTTTACAGGGGGCGGAGGCACTGAAGCTTTCTTT. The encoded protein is CASSFTGGGGTEAFF.

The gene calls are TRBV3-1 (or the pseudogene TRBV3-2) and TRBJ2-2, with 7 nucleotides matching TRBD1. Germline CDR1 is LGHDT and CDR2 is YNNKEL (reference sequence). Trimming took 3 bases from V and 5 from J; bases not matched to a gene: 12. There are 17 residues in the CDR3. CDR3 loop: CASSQGQYPVGTGELFF. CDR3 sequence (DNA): TGTGCCAGCAGCCAGGGACAGTACCCTGTTGGGACCGGGGAGCTGTTTTTT.

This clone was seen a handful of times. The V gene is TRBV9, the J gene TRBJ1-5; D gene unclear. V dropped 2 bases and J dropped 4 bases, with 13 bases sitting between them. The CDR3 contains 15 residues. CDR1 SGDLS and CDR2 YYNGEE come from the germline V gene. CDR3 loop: CASSVSSQANQPQHF. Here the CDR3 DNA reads TGTGCCAGCAGCGTTTCCTCGCAGGCGAATCAGCCCCAGCATTTT.

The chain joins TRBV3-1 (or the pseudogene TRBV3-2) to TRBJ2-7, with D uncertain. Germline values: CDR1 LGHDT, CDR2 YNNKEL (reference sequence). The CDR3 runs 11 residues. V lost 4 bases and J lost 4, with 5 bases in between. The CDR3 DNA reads TGTGCCAGCAGCCCTTTGTACGAGCAGTACTTC. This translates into CASSPLYEQYF.

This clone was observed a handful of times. CDR3 coding DNA: TGTGCCAGCAGCCAAACTACTCCGGGACTAGCGACCCTCTACGAGCAGTACTTC. Translation gives CASSQTTPGLATLYEQYF. The chain combines TRBV3-1 (or the pseudogene TRBV3-2) with TRBJ2-7, with TRBD2 identical over 10 bases. Germline loops: CDR1 LGHDT, CDR2 YNNKEL (reference sequence). V lost 2 bases and J lost 3; bases outside the gene matches: 13. CDR3 length equals 18 residues.

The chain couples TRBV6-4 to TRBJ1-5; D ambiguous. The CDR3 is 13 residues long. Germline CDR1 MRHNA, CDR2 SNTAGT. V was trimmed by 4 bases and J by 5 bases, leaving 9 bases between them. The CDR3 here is CASSALRDQPQHF. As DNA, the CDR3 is TGTGCCAGCAGTGCCCTTAGAGATCAGCCCCAGCATTTT.

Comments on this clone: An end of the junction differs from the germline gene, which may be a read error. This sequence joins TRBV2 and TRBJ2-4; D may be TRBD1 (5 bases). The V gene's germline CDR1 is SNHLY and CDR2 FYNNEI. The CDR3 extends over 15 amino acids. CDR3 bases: TGTGCCAGCAGTGATGCTTCAGAACGAATCAAGGGGCTTTGTTTC. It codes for CASSDASERIKGLCF.

The CDR3: CASSPEPGLPETQYF. Written as DNA, the CDR3 is TGCGCCAGCAGCCCTGAACCGGGACTCCCAGAGACCCAGTACTTC. The rearrangement uses TRBV5-1 and TRBJ2-5, with D possibly being TRBD2 (6 bases). The CDR3 is 15 amino acids. V lost 4 bases and J 4 bases, leaving 17 bases between the germline ends. Germline CDR1 and CDR2: SGHRS and YFSETQ.

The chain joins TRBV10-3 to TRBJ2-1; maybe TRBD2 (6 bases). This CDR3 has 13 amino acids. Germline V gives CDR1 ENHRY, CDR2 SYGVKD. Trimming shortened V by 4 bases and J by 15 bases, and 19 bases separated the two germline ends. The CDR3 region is CAISADETSSPFF. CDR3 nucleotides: TGTGCCATCAGTGCTGACGAGACTAGTTCCCCGTTCTTC.

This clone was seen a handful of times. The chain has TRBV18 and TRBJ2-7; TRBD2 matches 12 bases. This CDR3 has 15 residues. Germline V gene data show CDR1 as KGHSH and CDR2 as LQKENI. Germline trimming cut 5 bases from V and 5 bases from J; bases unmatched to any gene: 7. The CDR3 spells CASSAGTSGFDEQYF. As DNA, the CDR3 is TGTGCCAGCTCAGCCGGGACTAGCGGGTTCGACGAGCAGTACTTC.

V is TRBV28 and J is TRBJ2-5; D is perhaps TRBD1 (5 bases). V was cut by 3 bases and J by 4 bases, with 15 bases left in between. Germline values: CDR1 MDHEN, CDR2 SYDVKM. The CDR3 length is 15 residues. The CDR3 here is CASSFSQAGRETQYF. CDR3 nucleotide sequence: TGTGCCAGCAGTTTCTCACAGGCAGGGCGAGAGACCCAGTACTTC.

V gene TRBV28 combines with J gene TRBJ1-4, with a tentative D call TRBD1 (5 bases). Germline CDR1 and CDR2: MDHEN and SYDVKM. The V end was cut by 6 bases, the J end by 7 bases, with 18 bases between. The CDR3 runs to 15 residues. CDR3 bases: TGTGCCAGCAGCCTTAGTGGGGCCCAGGGTGAAAAACTGTTTTTT. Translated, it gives CASSLSGAQGEKLFF.

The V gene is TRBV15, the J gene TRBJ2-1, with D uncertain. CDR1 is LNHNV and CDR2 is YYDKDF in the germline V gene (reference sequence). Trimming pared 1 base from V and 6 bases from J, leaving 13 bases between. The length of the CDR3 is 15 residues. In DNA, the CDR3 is TGTGCCACCAGCAGAGCGAGCGATCCGTCCAATGAGCAGTTCTTC. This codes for CATSRASDPSNEQFF.

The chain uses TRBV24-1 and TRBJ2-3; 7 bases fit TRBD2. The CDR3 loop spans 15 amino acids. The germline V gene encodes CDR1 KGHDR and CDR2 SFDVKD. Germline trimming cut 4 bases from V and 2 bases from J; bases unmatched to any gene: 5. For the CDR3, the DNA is TGTGCCACCAGTGACCCTAGCGGATACACAGATACGCAGTATTTT. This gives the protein CATSDPSGYTDTQYF.

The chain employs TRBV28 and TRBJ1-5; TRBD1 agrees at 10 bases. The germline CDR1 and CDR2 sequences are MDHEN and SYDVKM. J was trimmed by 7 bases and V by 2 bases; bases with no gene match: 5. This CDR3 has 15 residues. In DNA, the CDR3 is TGTGCCAGCAGTTTAACGGGACAGGGGTACCAGCCCCAGCATTTT. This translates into CASSLTGQGYQPQHF.

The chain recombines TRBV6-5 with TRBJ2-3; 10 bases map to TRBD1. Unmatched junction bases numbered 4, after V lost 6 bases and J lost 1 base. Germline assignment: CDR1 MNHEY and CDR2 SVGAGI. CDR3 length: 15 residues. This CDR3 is CASSDRGLGTDTQYF. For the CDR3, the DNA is TGTGCCAGCAGCGACAGGGGGCTAGGCACAGATACGCAGTATTTT.

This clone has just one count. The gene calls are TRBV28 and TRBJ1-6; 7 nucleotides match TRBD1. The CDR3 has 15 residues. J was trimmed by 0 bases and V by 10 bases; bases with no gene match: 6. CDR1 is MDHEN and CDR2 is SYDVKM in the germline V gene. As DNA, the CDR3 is TGTGCCACAAGACAGGGCAGCTCCTATAATTCACCCCTCCACTTT. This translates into CATRQGSSYNSPLHF.

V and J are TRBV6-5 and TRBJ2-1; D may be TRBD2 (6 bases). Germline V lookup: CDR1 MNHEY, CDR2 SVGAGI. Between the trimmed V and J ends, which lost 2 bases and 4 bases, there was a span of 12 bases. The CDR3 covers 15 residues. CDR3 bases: TGTGCCAGCAGTTACGTTGCGGGACCGTACAATGAGCAGTTCTTC. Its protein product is CASSYVAGPYNEQFF.

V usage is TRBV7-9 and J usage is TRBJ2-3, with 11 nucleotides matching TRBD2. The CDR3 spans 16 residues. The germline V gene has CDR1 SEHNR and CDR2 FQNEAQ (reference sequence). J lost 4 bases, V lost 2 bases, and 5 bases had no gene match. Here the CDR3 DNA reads TGTGCCAGCAGCTTACGGCTAGCGGGAGGAGCAGATACGCAGTATTTT. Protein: CASSLRLAGGADTQYF. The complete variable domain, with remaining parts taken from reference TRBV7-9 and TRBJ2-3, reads DTGVSQNPRHKITKRGQNVTFRCDPISEHNRLYWYRQTLGQGPEFLTYFQNEAQLEKSRLLSDRFSAERPKGSFSTLEIQRTEQGDSAMYLCASSLRLAGGADTQYFGPGTRLTVL.